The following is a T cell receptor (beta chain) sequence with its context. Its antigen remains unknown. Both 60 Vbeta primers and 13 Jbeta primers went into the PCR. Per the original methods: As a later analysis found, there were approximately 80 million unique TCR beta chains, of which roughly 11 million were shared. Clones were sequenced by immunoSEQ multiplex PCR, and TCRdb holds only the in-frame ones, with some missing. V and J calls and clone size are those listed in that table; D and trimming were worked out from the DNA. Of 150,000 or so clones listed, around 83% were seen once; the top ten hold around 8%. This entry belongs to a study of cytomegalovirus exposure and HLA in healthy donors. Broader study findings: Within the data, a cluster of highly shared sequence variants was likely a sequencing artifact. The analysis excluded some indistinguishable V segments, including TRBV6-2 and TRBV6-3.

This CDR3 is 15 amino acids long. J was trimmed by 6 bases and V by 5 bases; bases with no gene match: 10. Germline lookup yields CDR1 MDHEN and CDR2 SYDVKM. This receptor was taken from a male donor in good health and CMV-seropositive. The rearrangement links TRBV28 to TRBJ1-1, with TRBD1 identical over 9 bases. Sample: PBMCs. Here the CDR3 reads CASSNRTGVRAEAFF. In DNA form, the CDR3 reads TGTGCCAGCAGTAACCGGACAGGGGTAAGGGCTGAAGCTTTCTTT.